These 22 T cell receptor beta chains were sequenced from one sample in a study of T cell responses to AZD1222 COVID-19 vaccine. Sequencing used immunoSEQ multiplex PCR; TCRdb keeps in-frame clones, though not all of them. The sample holds some 150,000 clones, 85% to 95% seen once. The specimen comprised peripheral blood, sampled on day 0 of MenACWY control vaccination. These receptors came from an adult in good health.

The chain recombines TRBV9 with TRBJ2-7; 11 bases align to TRBD1. Per germline, CDR1 SGDLS and CDR2 YYNGEE. CDR3 length equals 14 residues. J was trimmed by 6 bases and V by 4 bases; bases with no gene match: 6. This chain's CDR3 is CASSLGQGVGEQYF. CDR3 nucleotides: TGTGCCAGCAGCCTGGGACAGGGGGTGGGCGAGCAGTACTTC.

The CDR3, as DNA: TGCGCCAGCAGCACCACGGGACAGGGTTATGAAAAACTGTTTTTT. As protein: CASSTTGQGYEKLFF. V and J are TRBV5-1 and TRBJ1-4, with 9 positions matching TRBD1. CDR3 length: 15 residues. The ends lost 4 bases at V and 6 bases at J; junction bases unmatched: 7. Germline V gene lookup returns CDR1 SGHRS and CDR2 YFSETQ.

This chain joins TRBV5-6 and TRBJ2-1, with a tentative D call TRBD1 (5 bases). V shed 4 bases and J shed 4 bases, with 15 bases lying between them. CDR1 SGHDT and CDR2 YYEEEE come from the germline V gene. This CDR3 is 15 amino acids long. The CDR3 spells CASSDYRQGYNEQFF. The CDR3 nucleotides are TGTGCCAGCAGCGATTACCGTCAGGGATACAATGAGCAGTTCTTC. Combining the CDR3 with reference TRBV5-6 and TRBJ2-1 gives the whole variable domain DAGVTQSPTHLIKTRGQQVTLRCSPKSGHDTVSWYQQALGQGPQFIFQYYEEEERQRGNFPDRFSGHQFPNYSSELNVNALLLGDSALYLCASSDYRQGYNEQFFGPGTRLTVL.

CDR3 amino acids: CASSLGTKNSPLHF. The CDR3 bases are TGTGCCAGCAGCTTAGGGACAAAAAATTCACCCCTCCACTTT. The chain employs TRBV7-9 and TRBJ1-6, with a possible D match to TRBD1 (5 bases). The V and J ends lost 1 base and 7 bases respectively, with 8 bases between them. CDR1 and CDR2 from the germline V gene are SEHNR and FQNEAQ (reference sequence). This CDR3 spans 14 amino acids.

The chain links TRBV14 to TRBJ2-1; 7 nucleotides agree with TRBD2. This CDR3 spans 17 amino acids. Germline V gives CDR1 SGHDN, CDR2 FVKESK. V trimming: 4 bases; J trimming: 0 bases; junction bases outside the gene matches: 9. The CDR3 DNA sequence: TGTGCCAGCAGCCCCCCGGGGGGACTTAACTCCTACAATGAGCAGTTCTTC. Amino acid sequence: CASSPPGGLNSYNEQFF.

J is TRBJ2-5 and V is TRBV3-1 (or the pseudogene TRBV3-2), with D possibly matching TRBD1 (6 bases). Trimming removed 4 bases from V and 5 bases from J, with 14 bases in between. The germline CDR1 and CDR2 sequences are LGHDT and YNNKEL (reference sequence). The CDR3 has 14 amino acids. The CDR3 is CASSPIQGRETQYF. For the CDR3, the DNA is TGTGCCAGCAGCCCTATCCAGGGGCGGGAGACCCAGTACTTC.

The chain recombines TRBV9 with TRBJ1-2; a weak D match, TRBD1 (6 bases). Germline V gives CDR1 SGDLS, CDR2 YYNGEE. The V end was cut by 3 bases, the J end by 5 bases, with 11 bases between. The CDR3 length is 13 residues. The CDR3 DNA follows: TGTGCCAGCAGCGCAAAACAGGGATATGGCTACACCTTC. Its protein is CASSAKQGYGYTF. Full variable domain (missing parts from reference TRBV9 and TRBJ1-2): DSGVTQTPKHLITATGQRVTLRCSPRSGDLSVYWYQQSLDQGLQFLIQYYNGEERAKGNILERFSAQQFPDLHSELNLSSLELGDSALYFCASSAKQGYGYTFGSGTRLTVV.

The chain recombines TRBV7-8 with TRBJ1-3, with TRBD1 identical over 7 bases. The CDR3 is 14 residues long. J was trimmed by 1 base and V by 5 bases; bases with no gene match: 2. Looked up from germline, CDR1 is SGHVS and CDR2 is FQNEAQ. The CDR3 DNA reads TGTGCCAGCAGCAACAGGGGATCTGGAAACACCATATATTTT. Protein product: CASSNRGSGNTIYF.

The chain employs TRBV6-5 and TRBJ2-5; 9 nucleotides align to TRBD2. The CDR3 spans 12 residues. Unmatched junction bases numbered 4, after V lost 10 bases and J lost 4 bases. In germline, CDR1 is MNHEY, CDR2 SVGAGI. The CDR3 loop reads CATQTSGETQYF. In DNA, the CDR3 is TGTGCCACCCAGACTAGCGGAGAGACCCAGTACTTC.

V usage is TRBV13 and J usage is TRBJ1-1; unclear D gene. CDR1 is PRHDT and CDR2 is FYEKMQ in the germline V gene (reference sequence). V was cut by 6 bases and J by 0 bases, with 2 bases left in between. The CDR3 contains 11 residues. CDR3 bases: TGTGCCAGCAGACTGAACACTGAAGCTTTCTTT. Protein: CASRLNTEAFF.

The rearrangement uses TRBV5-1 and TRBJ1-3, with D perhaps TRBD1 (6 bases). Trimming stripped 4 bases from V and 2 bases from J, with 13 bases between. CDR1 is SGHRS, CDR2 YFSETQ, per germline. This CDR3 spans 15 amino acids. This CDR3 reads CASSPVEGAGNTIYF. CDR3 in DNA: TGCGCCAGCAGCCCAGTGGAGGGGGCTGGAAACACCATATATTTT.

The chain combines TRBV6-1 with TRBJ1-3, with TRBD1 identical over 7 bases. V was pared by 3 bases and J by 8 bases, with 7 bases of the junction left unmatched. The CDR3 length is 14 residues. From germline, CDR1 is MNHNS and CDR2 SASEGT. The CDR3 spells CASSDRGLSDTIYF. The CDR3 nucleotides read TGTGCCAGCAGTGATAGGGGGCTTTCGGACACCATATATTTT.

The genes are TRBV6-5 and TRBJ2-5; D is ambiguous. V gave up 5 bases and J gave up 3 bases, with 10 bases separating them. Germline V gene data show CDR1 as MNHEY and CDR2 as SVGAGI. The CDR3 is made up of 13 amino acids. CDR3 DNA sequence: TGTGCCAGCAGTCCTGACCAAGAAGAGACCCAGTACTTC. This translates into CASSPDQEETQYF.

This clone was observed once. V gene TRBV13 combines with J gene TRBJ2-1; 8 bases are shared with TRBD1. Germline V gene sequence: CDR1 PRHDT, CDR2 FYEKMQ (reference sequence). V lost 5 bases to trimming and J lost 5 bases; unmatched junction nucleotides: 8. This CDR3 contains 15 residues. CDR3 DNA: TGTGCCAGCAGCACCCGACAGGGGTTCGACAATGAGCAGTTCTTC. This translates into CASSTRQGFDNEQFF.

The table lists this clone with a few counts. The rearrangement joins TRBV14 to TRBJ1-1, with D unclear. Germline V lookup: CDR1 SGHDN, CDR2 FVKESK. There are 12 residues in the CDR3. The V end lost 1 base, the J end lost 12 bases, and 12 bases lay between the germline ends. CDR3 DNA: TGTGCCAGCAGCCAAGCGGTCACTGGGACTTTCTTT. As protein: CASSQAVTGTFF.

Here the CDR3 reads CASSAFSAQRAETQYF. As DNA, the CDR3 is TGTGCCAGCAGCGCATTCTCCGCCCAGAGAGCAGAGACCCAGTACTTC. The chain carries TRBV9 and TRBJ2-5, with unresolved D. Germline V gene data show CDR1 as SGDLS and CDR2 as YYNGEE. V dropped 3 bases and J dropped 4 bases, with 19 bases sitting between them. The CDR3 covers 16 residues.

The chain joins TRBV5-4 to TRBJ1-1; the D gene is possibly TRBD1 (5 bases). The CDR3 length is 12 residues. V lost 4 bases to trimming and J lost 6 bases, with 10 bases between them. The germline V gene has CDR1 SGHNT and CDR2 YYREEE (reference sequence). CDR3 nucleotides: TGTGCCAGCAGCCGCATGGGGGCTGAAGCTTTCTTT. This encodes CASSRMGAEAFF. The whole variable domain, filled in from reference TRBV5-4 and TRBJ1-1, reads ETGVTQSPTHLIKTRGQQVTLRCSSQSGHNTVSWYQQALGQGPQFIFQYYREEENGRGNFPPRFSGLQFPNYSSELNVNALELDDSALYLCASSRMGAEAFFGQGTRLTVV.

V gene TRBV7-8 combines with J gene TRBJ1-2; D is unclear. Trimming took off 10 bases at V and 4 bases at J, with 16 bases between the two ends. CDR1 SGHVS and CDR2 FQNEAQ come from the germline V gene. The CDR3 has 13 amino acids. The CDR3 DNA reads as TGTGCCATCAAACTTCGGACTGGCTATGGCTACACCTTC. Amino acid sequence: CAIKLRTGYGYTF.

This chain's CDR3 is CASSEQGDSEAFF. The CDR3 coding sequence is TGTGCCAGTTCCGAACAGGGGGATTCTGAAGCTTTCTTT. The chain joins TRBV6-5 to TRBJ1-1; 8 positions agree with TRBD1. Germline V gene lookup returns CDR1 MNHEY and CDR2 SVGAGI. V shed 9 bases, J shed 6 bases, and the junction held 9 bases outside the gene matches. The CDR3 length is 13 residues.

This chain connects TRBV6-2 or TRBV6-3 to TRBJ1-1; D is unresolved. Trimming left V 0 bases short and J 5 bases short, with 10 bases between. Germline-derived CDR1 and CDR2 are MNHEY and SVGEGT. The CDR3 consists of 14 residues. This CDR3 reads CASSYSNEGTEAFF. CDR3 nucleotide sequence: TGTGCCAGCAGTTACTCGAACGAGGGAACTGAAGCTTTCTTT.

This chain joins TRBV12-5 and TRBJ2-1; D unresolved. CDR1 is LGHNT and CDR2 is FRNRAP in the germline V gene. This CDR3 has 14 residues. V was shortened by 7 bases and J by 5 bases, with 15 bases between the two germline ends. CDR3 DNA sequence: TGTGCTAGTGCCCTTATTCCCGACAACAATGAGCAGTTCTTC. Translation gives CASALIPDNNEQFF.

This clone was found a few times. The chain joins TRBV5-1 to TRBJ2-1; 13 nucleotides align to TRBD2. V lost 5 bases to trimming and J lost 0 bases; unmatched junction nucleotides: 8. CDR3 size: 18 residues. Germline CDR1 and CDR2: SGHRS and YFSETQ. CDR3 DNA: TGCGCCAGCAGGACTAGCGGGGGGACCCAAGGCTCCTACAATGAGCAGTTCTTC. This gives the protein CASRTSGGTQGSYNEQFF.